These T cell receptor beta chains were read from a single sample in a study of cytomegalovirus exposure and HLA in healthy donors. Profiling relied on immunoSEQ multiplex PCR, and the TCRdb table lists in-frame clones only, not all of them. The data contain some 110,000 clones, about 60% of them singletons. Material for sequencing was PBMCs. The origin of the receptors is a woman in her twenties or thirties in good health and CMV-seronegative. Each CDR3 is given with its conserved first and last residue. D genes are given only for firm matches. Some rows have no size entry. The others give once, few or many, or a class for an expanded clone.

clone_size,j_call,v_call,d_call,cdr3_aa,cdr3_nt
few,TRBJ1-1,TRBV19,TRBD1,CASSHRGSTEAFF,TGTGCCAGTAGTCACAGGGGGAGCACTGAAGCTTTCTTT
few,TRBJ1-2,TRBV28,TRBD1,CASSSHRGFNYGYTF,TGTGCCAGCAGTTCTCACAGGGGTTTTAACTATGGCTACACCTTC
NA,TRBJ2-5,TRBV10-3,TRBD1,CAISDPGTGGRETQYF,TGTGCCATCAGTGACCCCGGGACAGGGGGGAGAGAGACCCAGTACTTC
NA,TRBJ1-5,TRBV27,TRBD1,CASSAGTGYQPQHF,TGTGCCAGCAGCGCCGGGACAGGGTATCAGCCCCAGCATTTT
NA,TRBJ2-5,TRBV2,NA,CASSGGAARETQYF,TGTGCCAGCAGTGGGGGAGCGGCCCGAGAGACCCAGTACTTC
NA,TRBJ2-1,TRBV5-1,TRBD2,CASSLLGGDNEQFF,TGCGCCAGCAGCTTACTCGGGGGGGACAATGAGCAGTTCTTC
NA,TRBJ1-1,TRBV25-1,NA,CASSETGRGNTEAFF,TGTGCCAGCAGTGAGACAGGACGGGGGAACACTGAAGCTTTCTTT
NA,TRBJ1-2,TRBV10-3,NA,CAISESGGNGYTF,TGTGCCATCAGTGAGTCGGGAGGGAATGGCTACACCTTC
NA,TRBJ1-2,TRBV6-5,TRBD1,CASSYDQTGDYGYTF,TGTGCCAGCAGTTACGACCAGACAGGGGACTATGGCTACACCTTC
NA,TRBJ2-7,TRBV27,TRBD2,CASSALGAGVFEQYF,TGTGCCAGCAGTGCCCTCGGAGCGGGAGTTTTCGAGCAGTACTTC
NA,TRBJ2-1,TRBV7-9,TRBD1,CASSSTGVNEQFF,TGTGCCAGCAGCTCGACAGGGGTCAATGAGCAGTTCTTC
NA,TRBJ2-7,TRBV9,NA,CASSVAVAGYEQYF,TGTGCCAGCAGCGTAGCGGTTGCCGGGTACGAGCAGTACTTC
NA,TRBJ1-2,TRBV4-1,NA,CASSQERGGYGYTF,TGCGCCAGCAGCCAAGAAAGGGGGGGCTATGGCTACACCTTC
NA,TRBJ2-7,TRBV5-1,TRBD1,CASSLGGDRAYEQYF,TGCGCCAGCAGCTTGGGGGGGGACAGGGCCTACGAGCAGTACTTC
once,TRBJ1-1,TRBV2,TRBD1,CASMTGMNTEAFF,TGTGCCAGCATGACAGGGATGAACACTGAAGCTTTCTTT
NA,TRBJ1-1,TRBV6-5,NA,CASSYWRVNTEAFF,TGTGCCAGCAGTTATTGGAGGGTGAACACTGAAGCTTTCTTT
NA,TRBJ2-1,TRBV9,NA,CASSARGSSYNEQFF,TGTGCCAGCAGCGCCCGGGGGAGCTCCTACAATGAGCAGTTCTTC
NA,TRBJ2-2,TRBV4-1,TRBD2,CASSQVVWRERANTGELFF,TGCGCCAGCAGCCAAGTCGTCTGGCGGGAGAGGGCGAACACCGGGGAGCTGTTTTTT
NA,TRBJ1-3,TRBV11-2,NA,CASSLFRGTGNTIYF,TGTGCCAGCAGCTTATTCAGGGGAACTGGAAACACCATATATTTT
NA,TRBJ2-1,TRBV20-1,NA,CSARNPREQFF,TGCAGTGCTAGAAACCCACGGGAGCAGTTCTTC
NA,TRBJ1-2,TRBV4-1,TRBD1,CASSQASGGAYGYTF,TGCGCCAGCAGCCAAGCATCAGGGGGTGCATATGGCTACACCTTC
NA,TRBJ1-2,TRBV2,NA,CASSSPGTPNYGYTF,TGTGCCAGCAGTTCCCCCGGGACACCTAACTATGGCTACACCTTC
NA,TRBJ2-7,TRBV27,TRBD2,CASSLREGLNEQYF,TGTGCCAGCAGTTTACGGGAGGGCCTAAACGAGCAGTACTTC
NA,TRBJ1-2,TRBV5-1,TRBD1,CASSTGQGNYGYTF,TGCGCCAGCAGCACGGGACAGGGGAACTATGGCTACACCTTC
NA,TRBJ2-7,TRBV13,TRBD2,CASFEAGTTFTSGNYEQYF,TGTGCCAGCTTCGAGGCGGGGACTACCTTCACTAGCGGGAACTACGAGCAGTACTTC
NA,TRBJ2-1,TRBV10-2,NA,CASSESPLVNEQFF,TGCGCCAGCAGTGAGTCCCCACTGGTTAATGAGCAGTTCTTC
NA,TRBJ2-1,TRBV28,TRBD2,CASTLSPSGRCEQFF,TGTGCCAGCACCCTCTCCCCAAGCGGGAGATGTGAGCAGTTCTTC
NA,TRBJ2-7,TRBV4-3,TRBD2,CASSQDLAGGYEQYF,TGCGCCAGCAGCCAAGATCTAGCGGGAGGGTACGAGCAGTACTTC
NA,TRBJ1-6,TRBV9,TRBD1,CASSVGPTGGSYNSPLHF,TGTGCCAGCAGCGTAGGACCAACAGGGGGATCCTATAATTCACCCCTCCACTTT
NA,TRBJ2-1,TRBV4-3,NA,CASSQGGSPNNEQFF,TGCGCCAGCAGCCAGGGGGGAAGCCCCAACAATGAGCAGTTCTTC
once,TRBJ2-1,TRBV9,NA,CASSVVSGSYNEQFF,TGTGCCAGCAGCGTAGTCTCGGGTTCCTACAATGAGCAGTTCTTC
NA,TRBJ1-5,TRBV30,TRBD1,CAWSDTGGSQPQHF,TGTGCCTGGAGTGACACAGGGGGAAGTCAGCCCCAGCATTTT
NA,TRBJ2-7,TRBV11-2,TRBD1,CASSSSRQGLYEQYF,TGTGCCAGCAGCTCCTCCCGACAGGGGTTGTACGAGCAGTACTTC
few,TRBJ1-1,TRBV7-9,NA,CASSSPMNTEAFF,TGTGCCAGCAGCTCCCCCATGAACACTGAAGCTTTCTTT
once,TRBJ2-1,TRBV28,TRBD2,CASSFSGEPYNEQFF,TGTGCCAGCAGTTTTAGCGGGGAACCCTACAATGAGCAGTTCTTC
NA,TRBJ1-2,TRBV7-9,TRBD1,CASSLRQGVSYGYTF,TGTGCCAGCAGCTTACGACAGGGGGTTAGCTATGGCTACACCTTC
few,TRBJ2-1,TRBV7-2,NA,CASSPGSGASSYNEQFF,TGTGCCAGCAGCCCGGGTAGCGGTGCGAGCTCCTACAATGAGCAGTTCTTC
NA,TRBJ2-1,TRBV7-8,NA,CASSLGFVAASYNEQFF,TGTGCCAGCAGCTTAGGTTTTGTGGCGGCCTCCTACAATGAGCAGTTCTTC
NA,TRBJ2-1,TRBV15,NA,CATSSQGYNEQFF,TGTGCCACCAGCAGTCAGGGGTACAATGAGCAGTTCTTC
NA,TRBJ1-1,TRBV6-5,TRBD1,CASSYSNRGNTEAFF,TGTGCCAGCAGTTACTCAAACAGGGGGAACACTGAAGCTTTCTTT
few,TRBJ2-6,TRBV28,NA,CASSLLRISGANVLTF,TGTGCCAGCAGTTTACTTAGAATCTCTGGGGCCAACGTCCTGACTTTC
NA,TRBJ2-7,TRBV28,TRBD1,CASSPLPPGGLLTDRGYEQYF,TGTGCCAGCAGCCCCCTCCCCCCCGGAGGACTCCTCACTGACAGGGGGTACGAGCAGTACTTC
NA,TRBJ1-1,TRBV7-2,NA,CASSQQGWPEAFF,TGTGCCAGCAGCCAACAGGGATGGCCTGAAGCTTTCTTT
once,TRBJ2-1,TRBV4-2,TRBD2,CASSRSGSGDEQFF,TGTGCCAGCAGTCGAAGCGGGAGTGGCGATGAGCAGTTCTTC
NA,TRBJ2-5,TRBV5-4,TRBD2,CASSYSGNQETQYF,TGTGCCAGCAGCTATAGCGGGAACCAAGAGACCCAGTACTTC
NA,TRBJ2-3,TRBV4-1,NA,CASSQDPAGTDTQYF,TGCGCCAGCAGCCAAGACCCGGCGGGCACAGATACGCAGTATTTT
NA,TRBJ1-2,TRBV11-2,NA,CASSGMGQGYGYTF,TGTGCCAGCAGCGGAATGGGTCAGGGCTATGGCTACACCTTC
NA,TRBJ2-7,TRBV5-1,TRBD2,CASSLSGGAYEQYF,TGCGCCAGCAGCTTGTCCGGGGGGGCTTACGAGCAGTACTTC
NA,TRBJ2-3,TRBV28,TRBD1,CASRRRQGAPDTQYF,TGTGCCAGCAGGCGACGACAGGGGGCCCCAGATACGCAGTATTTT
NA,TRBJ2-2,TRBV19,TRBD2,CASSSPGLAGRNTGELFF,TGTGCCAGTAGTTCTCCGGGACTAGCGGGACGGAACACCGGGGAGCTGTTTTTT